This T cell receptor beta chain was captured in a study of cytomegalovirus exposure and HLA in healthy donors. Study outcomes and limitations: Cytomegalovirus association was listed for around 170 TCR beta chains. Cytomegalovirus status, reportedly, was diagnosed with high specificity and sensitivity by the classifier. In vitro testing confirmed a few CMV-associated chains as specific for CMV antigens.

For this clone: No antigen is known for it.

Germline assignment: CDR1 MNHEY and CDR2 SMNVEV (reference sequence). CDR3 length equals 15 residues. With 5 bases clipped from V and 7 bases from J, the junction kept 12 bases outside the gene matches. The donors were members of the validation cohort, which comprised approximately 120 subjects and was separate from the first cohort of more than 500 subjects. Generated by immunoSEQ multiplex PCR, the TCRdb table keeps only in-frame clones and is missing some. The table records 85,000 to 120,000 clones, just under 95% of them present only once. Sequencing was carried out using PBMCs. The chain recombines TRBV27 with TRBJ2-7; 9 bases align to TRBD2. The TCR originated in a woman under 30 in good health and CMV-seronegative. In DNA form, the CDR3 reads TGTGCCAGCAGTCCAAGAGCGGGGGGTACTCGGGAGCAGTACTTC. Translating it yields CASSPRAGGTREQYF.